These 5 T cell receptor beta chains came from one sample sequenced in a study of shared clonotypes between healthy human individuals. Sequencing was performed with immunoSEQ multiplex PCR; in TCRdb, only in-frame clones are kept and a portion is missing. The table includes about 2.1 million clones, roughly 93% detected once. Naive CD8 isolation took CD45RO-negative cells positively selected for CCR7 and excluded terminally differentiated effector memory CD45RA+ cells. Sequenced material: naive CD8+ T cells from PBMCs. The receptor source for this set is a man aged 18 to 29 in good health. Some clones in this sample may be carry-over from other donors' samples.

The CDR3 loop is CASSGTSGRRDTQYF. CDR3 bases: TGTGCCAGCAGTGGGACTAGCGGGAGAAGAGATACGCAGTATTTT. The genes are TRBV11-2 and TRBJ2-3; TRBD2 aligns across 14 bases. Germline lookup yields CDR1 SGHAT and CDR2 FQNNGV. The CDR3 loop spans 15 amino acids. V lost 6 bases to trimming and J lost 5 bases; unmatched junction nucleotides: 4.

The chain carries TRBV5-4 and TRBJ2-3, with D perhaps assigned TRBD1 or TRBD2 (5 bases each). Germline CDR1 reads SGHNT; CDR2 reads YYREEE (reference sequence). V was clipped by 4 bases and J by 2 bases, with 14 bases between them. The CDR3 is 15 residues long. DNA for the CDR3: TGTGCCAGCAGCGACCGGGGCTATCCCACAGATACGCAGTATTTT. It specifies CASSDRGYPTDTQYF.

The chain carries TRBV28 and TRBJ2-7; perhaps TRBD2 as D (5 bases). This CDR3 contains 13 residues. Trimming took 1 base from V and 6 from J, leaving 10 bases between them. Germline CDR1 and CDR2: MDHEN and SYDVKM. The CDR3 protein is CASSLFGEREQYF. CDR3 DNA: TGTGCCAGCAGTTTATTCGGGGAACGCGAGCAGTACTTC.

The CDR3 loop is CASSLPNREVDGYTF. In nucleotides, the CDR3 is TGTGCCAGCAGCTTACCTAACAGGGAGGTAGATGGCTACACCTTC. V gene TRBV7-9 combines with J gene TRBJ1-2; TRBD1 is a possible D gene (6 bases). Trimming pared 2 bases from V and 6 bases from J, leaving 16 bases between. The CDR3 spans 15 residues. CDR1 and CDR2 (germline): SEHNR, FQNEAQ (reference sequence).

The DNA for the CDR3 is TGTGCCAGCAGCTCTTGGACGGGAGGAGCAGATACGCAGTATTTT. Encoded protein: CASSSWTGGADTQYF. The chain combines TRBV7-8 with TRBJ2-3; TRBD2 matches 7 bases. Germline V lookup: CDR1 SGHVS, CDR2 FQNEAQ. V lost 4 bases, J lost 4 bases, and 8 bases stayed unmatched. CDR3 length: 15 residues.